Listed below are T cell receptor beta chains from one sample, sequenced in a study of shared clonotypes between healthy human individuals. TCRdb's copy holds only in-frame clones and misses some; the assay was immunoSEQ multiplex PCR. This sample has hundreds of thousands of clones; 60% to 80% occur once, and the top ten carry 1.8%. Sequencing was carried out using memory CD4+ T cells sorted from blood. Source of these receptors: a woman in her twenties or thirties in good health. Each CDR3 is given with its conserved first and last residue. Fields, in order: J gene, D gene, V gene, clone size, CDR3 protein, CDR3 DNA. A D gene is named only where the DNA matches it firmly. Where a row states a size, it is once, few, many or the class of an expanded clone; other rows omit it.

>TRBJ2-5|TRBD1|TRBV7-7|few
CASSPSIPGGETQYF
TGTGCCAGCAGCCCGAGTATTCCAGGGGGAGAGACCCAGTACTTC
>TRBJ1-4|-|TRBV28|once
CASGGLTGLNEKLFF
TGTGCCAGCGGGGGTCTTACAGGGCTTAATGAAAAACTGTTTTTT
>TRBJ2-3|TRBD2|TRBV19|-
CASIGTSGGTQDTQYF
TGTGCCAGTATCGGGACTAGCGGAGGGACGCAAGATACGCAGTATTTT
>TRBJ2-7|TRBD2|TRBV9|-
CASSVEASGMVPYEQYF
TGTGCCAGCAGCGTAGAGGCTAGCGGGATGGTTCCCTACGAGCAGTACTTC
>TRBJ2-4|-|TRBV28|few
CASSKGGGIQYF
TGTGCCAGCAGTAAAGGGGGAGGCATTCAGTACTTC
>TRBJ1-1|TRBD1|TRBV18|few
CASSRGERGREAFF
TGTGCCAGCTCCCGAGGGGAGAGGGGGCGCGAAGCTTTCTTT
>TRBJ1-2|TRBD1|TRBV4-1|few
CASSRRDRDYGYTF
TGCGCCAGCAGCCGCCGGGACAGGGACTATGGCTACACCTTC
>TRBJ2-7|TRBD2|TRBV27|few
CASSSLAGNSYEQYF
TGTGCCAGCAGCTCCCTAGCGGGAAACTCCTACGAGCAGTACTTC
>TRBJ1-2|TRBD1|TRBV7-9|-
CASREGWTGDRGYTF
TGTGCCAGCCGTGAGGGCTGGACAGGGGATCGTGGCTACACCTTC
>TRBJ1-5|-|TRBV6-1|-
CASSELNSIPPENQPQHF
TGTGCCAGCAGTGAATTGAACAGTATACCCCCTGAGAATCAGCCCCAGCATTTT
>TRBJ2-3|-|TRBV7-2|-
CASSLERVSDTQYF
TGTGCCAGCAGCTTAGAGAGAGTATCAGATACGCAGTATTTT
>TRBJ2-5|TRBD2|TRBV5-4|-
CASSLLAGGPTETQYF
TGTGCCAGCAGCCTCCTAGCGGGAGGGCCTACAGAGACCCAGTACTTC
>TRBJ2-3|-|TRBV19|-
CASSIATTTDTQYF
TGTGCCAGTAGTATAGCCACGACAACAGATACGCAGTATTTT
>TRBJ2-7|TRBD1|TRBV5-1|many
CASSRDSLTYEQYF
TGCGCCAGCAGCCGGGACAGTCTCACCTACGAGCAGTACTTC
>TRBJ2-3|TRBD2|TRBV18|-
CASSPKAGGVTDTQYF
TGTGCCAGCTCACCCAAAGCGGGAGGTGTAACAGATACGCAGTATTTT
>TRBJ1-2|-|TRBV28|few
CASIRQAEGGYTF
TGTGCCAGCATTCGACAGGCAGAAGGTGGCTACACCTTC
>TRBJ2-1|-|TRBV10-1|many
CASSESGRRNEQFF
TGCGCCAGCAGTGAGTCGGGACGGAGAAATGAGCAGTTCTTC
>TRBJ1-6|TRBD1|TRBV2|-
CASSIVRGPRSPLHF
TGTGCCAGCAGTATAGTAAGGGGGCCTAGGTCACCCCTCCACTTT
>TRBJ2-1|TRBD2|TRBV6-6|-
CASSLGLAGVNEQFF
TGTGCCAGCAGTTTGGGACTAGCGGGAGTCAATGAGCAGTTCTTC
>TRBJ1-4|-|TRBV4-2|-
CASSQRPWGDEFPVGQEKLFF
TGTGCCAGCAGCCAACGCCCTTGGGGGGACGAATTCCCTGTGGGTCAGGAAAAACTGTTTTTT
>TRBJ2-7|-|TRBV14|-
CASSPRSVYEQYF
TGTGCCAGCAGCCCCCGTTCGGTATACGAGCAGTACTTC
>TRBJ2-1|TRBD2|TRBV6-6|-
CASGSGRASYNEQFF
TGTGCCAGCGGTAGCGGGAGGGCCTCGTACAATGAGCAGTTCTTC
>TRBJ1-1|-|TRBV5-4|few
CASSRDLSGATEAFF
TGTGCCAGCAGCCGGGACCTCAGCGGGGCCACTGAAGCTTTCTTT
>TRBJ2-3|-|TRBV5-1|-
CASSSAGGGTDTQYF
TGCGCCAGCAGCTCCGCAGGGGGAGGGACAGATACGCAGTATTTT
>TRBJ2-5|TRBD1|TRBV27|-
CASSYRGGGTQYF
TGTGCCAGCAGTTACAGGGGTGGCGGGACCCAGTACTTC
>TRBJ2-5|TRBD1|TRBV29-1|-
CSVSGTGGRVETQYF
TGCAGCGTTTCCGGGACAGGGGGCAGGGTGGAGACCCAGTACTTC
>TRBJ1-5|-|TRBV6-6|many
CASSYSEGHSNQPQHF
TGTGCCAGCAGTTACTCGGAAGGGCACAGCAATCAGCCCCAGCATTTT
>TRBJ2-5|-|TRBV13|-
CASSLWAGASPQETQYF
TGTGCCAGCAGCTTATGGGCAGGGGCATCCCCCCAAGAGACCCAGTACTTC
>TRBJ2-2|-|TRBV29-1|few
CSVGRRDTGELFF
TGCAGCGTGGGGAGGCGGGACACCGGGGAGCTGTTTTTT
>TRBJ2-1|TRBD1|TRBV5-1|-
CASSAGTGGLEQFF
TGCGCCAGCAGCGCCGGGACAGGGGGCTTAGAGCAGTTCTTC
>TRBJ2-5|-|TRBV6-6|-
CASSYRDLGSTQYF
TGTGCCAGCAGTTACCGGGACCTGGGGAGCACCCAGTACTTC
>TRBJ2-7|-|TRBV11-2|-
CASSLMAGPYEQYF
TGTGCCAGCAGCTTAATGGCGGGACCCTACGAGCAGTACTTC
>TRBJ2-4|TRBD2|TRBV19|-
CASTQLAGKNIQYF
TGTGCCAGTACCCAACTAGCGGGGAAAAACATTCAGTACTTC
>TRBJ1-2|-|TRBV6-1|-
CASSLTANNRYGYTF
TGTGCCAGTTCTTTGACGGCAAACAACCGCTATGGCTACACCTTC
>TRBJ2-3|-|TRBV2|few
CASSGGYTQYF
TGTGCCAGCAGTGGAGGGTATACGCAGTATTTT
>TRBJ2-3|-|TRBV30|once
CAWNPGRRTDTQYF
TGTGCCTGGAACCCAGGTCGACGCACAGATACGCAGTATTTT
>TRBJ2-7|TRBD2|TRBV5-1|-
CASRASGYYSYEQYF
TGCGCCAGCAGGGCTAGCGGTTACTACTCCTACGAGCAGTACTTC
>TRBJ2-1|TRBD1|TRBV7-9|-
CASSLGGRGLFSSYNEQFF
TGTGCCAGCAGCTTAGGGGGCAGGGGGCTCTTTAGCTCCTACAATGAGCAGTTCTTC
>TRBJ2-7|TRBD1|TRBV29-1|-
CSVEANTGGLSYEQYF
TGCAGCGTTGAAGCTAACACAGGGGGCCTCTCCTACGAGCAGTACTTC
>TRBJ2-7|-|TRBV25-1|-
CASSDSLQEMRYEQYF
TGTGCCAGCAGTGATAGTCTGCAGGAGATGCGGTACGAGCAGTACTTC
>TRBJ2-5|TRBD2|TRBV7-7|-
CASSLLAGGGETQYF
TGTGCCAGCAGCTTATTGGCGGGGGGGGGAGAGACCCAGTACTTC
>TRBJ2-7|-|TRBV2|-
CASSEISSPTYEQYF
TGTGCCAGCAGTGAAATAAGCTCTCCGACCTACGAGCAGTACTTC